The present TCR beta chain was sequenced within a study of blood T cells in healthy people across ages. The study's findings and limits: The recorded TCR beta diversity per million T cells decreased in a roughly linear manner with age.

Per germline, CDR1 SGHDN and CDR2 FVKESK. Trimming shortened V by 3 bases and J by 7 bases, and 16 bases separated the two germline ends. This CDR3 comprises 16 residues. The use of a sample-barcoded 5' primer and a J-beta primer mix characterized a second PCR of roughly 6 to 11 cycles. All cDNA molecules were each tagged by a template-switch adaptor with 12 random nucleotides. TCRdb recomputed calls from the 5' RACE reads with MiXCR, one row per CDR3 protein. The table includes roughly 900,000 distinct CDR3 sequences, more than 25% detected once. There were healthy Caucasian individuals from Russia, aged about 6 to 95, serving as donors. Only a few counts were recorded for this clonotype. Its specificity is unknown.

The chain joins TRBV14 to TRBJ1-6; D unclear. Sequenced material: blood. This clonotype was sampled from a woman older than 75 in good health. CDR3 residues: CASSQSRIARNSPLHF. The CDR3 bases are TGTGCCAGCAGCCAGTCCCGGATAGCAAGGAATTCACCCCTCCACTTT.